This T cell receptor (beta chain) was identified during a study of blood T cell repertoires in COVID-19. Study details: Researchers got acute and convalescent COVID-19 samples from the United States, Italy and Spain. In each case, the material was cDNA or gDNA derived from T cells, B-cell-depleted T cells, or PBMCs.

In the source study's methods: Estimation of nucleated cell counts relied on the amplification of reference gene primers. The table came from immunoSEQ multiplex PCR; TCRdb's copy has only in-frame clones and leaves some out. From that table come the V and J calls and clone size; the DNA was used to work out D and trimming. This sample yields roughly 100,000 clones, of which about 90% are seen a single time; more than 5.5% belongs to the top ten. The V gene lost 1 base and the J gene lost 6 bases, with 9 bases spanning the gap. Germline V gene data show CDR1 as LNHDA and CDR2 as SQIVND (reference sequence). This CDR3 is 13 amino acids long.

This clonotype originated in a human donor in a cohort sampled during active COVID-19. The rearrangement joins TRBV19 to TRBJ1-2, with unresolved D. What was sequenced was peripheral blood. DNA for the CDR3: TGTGCCAGTAGTATAGCGCTAGCAGATGGCTACACCTTC. Amino acid sequence: CASSIALADGYTF.